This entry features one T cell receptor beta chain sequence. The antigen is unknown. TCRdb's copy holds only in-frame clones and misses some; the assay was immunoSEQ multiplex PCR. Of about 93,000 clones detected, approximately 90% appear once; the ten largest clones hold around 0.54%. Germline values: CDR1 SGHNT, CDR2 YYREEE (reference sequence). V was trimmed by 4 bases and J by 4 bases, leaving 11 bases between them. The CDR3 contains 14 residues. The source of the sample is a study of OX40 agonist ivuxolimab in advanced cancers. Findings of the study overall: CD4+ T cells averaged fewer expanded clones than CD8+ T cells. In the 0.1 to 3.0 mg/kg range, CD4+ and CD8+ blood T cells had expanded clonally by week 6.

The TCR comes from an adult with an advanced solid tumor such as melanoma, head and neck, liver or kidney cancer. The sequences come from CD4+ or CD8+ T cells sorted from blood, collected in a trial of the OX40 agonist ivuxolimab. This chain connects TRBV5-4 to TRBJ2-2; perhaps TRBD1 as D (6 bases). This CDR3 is CASSTGTPTGELFF. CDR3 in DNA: TGTGCCAGCAGCACTGGGACACCCACCGGGGAGCTGTTTTTT.